This TCR beta chain was recovered during a study of T cell changes during pregnancy in multiple sclerosis. The repertoire was sequenced with immunoSEQ multiplex PCR; TCRdb's copy has only in-frame clones and lacks some. The data hold some 42,000 clones, with around nine tenths observed a single time. V lost 0 bases to trimming and J lost 6 bases; unmatched junction nucleotides: 7. Per the germline V gene, CDR1 is LNHDA and CDR2 is SQIVND (reference sequence). The CDR3 sequence is 16 residues long. The V and J genes are TRBV19 and TRBJ2-3; 9 nucleotides line up with TRBD2. The clonotype comes from a female donor with multiple sclerosis, enrolled in a pregnancy study. The sample here was CD4+ T cells from peripheral blood mononuclear cells, taken after pregnancy. CDR3: CASSIDGAGGLDTQYF. In nucleotides, the CDR3 is TGTGCCAGTAGTATAGATGGAGCGGGGGGCCTGGATACGCAGTATTTT.